Presented here are 11 T cell receptor beta chains from one specimen sequenced in a study of blood T cell repertoires in COVID-19. Profiled with immunoSEQ multiplex PCR; TCRdb holds only in-frame clones, not every one. The sample has about 37,000 clones; 80% are singletons. The sequencing input was peripheral blood. The receptors derive from a woman aged 70-85 years with acute or convalescent COVID-19.

The sample holds one count of this clone. The chain is built from TRBV6-2 or TRBV6-3 and TRBJ1-5; D perhaps matches TRBD1 (5 bases). The CDR3 consists of 15 residues. Germline V CDR1 and CDR2: MNHEY, SVGEGT. V was clipped by 1 base and J by 0 bases, with 7 bases between them. CDR3 in amino acids: CASSYWGSSNQPQHF. CDR3 bases: TGTGCCAGCAGTTACTGGGGCAGTAGCAATCAGCCCCAGCATTTT.

This chain joins TRBV27 and TRBJ1-5; 9 bases align to TRBD1. The CDR3 sequence is 15 residues long. The junction had 7 bases not matched to a gene; V was cut back by 4 bases and J by 6 bases. Germline lookup yields CDR1 MNHEY and CDR2 SMNVEV (reference sequence). The CDR3 loop reads CASSSGQGGGQPQHF. The CDR3 DNA reads as TGTGCCAGCAGTTCGGGACAGGGAGGAGGTCAGCCCCAGCATTTT.

The J gene is TRBJ2-2, the V gene TRBV2; no clear D gene. Deletions cut 6 bases from V and 4 bases from J, with 12 bases between. The CDR3 is 14 amino acids. Germline lookup yields CDR1 SNHLY and CDR2 FYNNEI. The DNA of the CDR3 is TGTGCCAGCAGATCCGTGACTTTCACCGGGGAGCTGTTTTTT. Translated, it gives CASRSVTFTGELFF. Based on the CDR3 plus reference TRBV2 and TRBJ2-2, the full variable domain is EPEVTQTPSHQVTQMGQEVILRCVPISNHLYFYWYRQILGQKVEFLVSFYNNEISEKSEIFDDQFSVERPDGSNFTLKIRSTKLEDSAMYFCASRSVTFTGELFFGEGSRLTVL.

This clone turned up a few times. The genes are TRBV27 and TRBJ1-1; no clear D gene. Germline V gives CDR1 MNHEY, CDR2 SMNVEV (reference sequence). V was pared by 6 bases and J by 2 bases, with 16 bases between. The CDR3 consists of 15 residues. The CDR3 coding sequence is TGTGCCAGCAGCCGAGAAACCGGACTAAACACTGAAGCTTTCTTT. It translates to CASSRETGLNTEAFF.

V gene TRBV5-4 combines with J gene TRBJ1-2; maybe TRBD1 (6 bases). The CDR3 spans 16 residues. V was shortened by 4 bases and J by 7 bases, with 23 bases between the two germline ends. Germline CDR1 reads SGHNT; CDR2 reads YYREEE (reference sequence). In nucleotides, the CDR3 is TGTGCCAGCAGCGGCGTCAACACCGGGGGGGCGTCTGGCTACACCTTC. It yields the protein CASSGVNTGGASGYTF.

The CDR3 sequence is CASSPLGEREENEQFF. Written as DNA, the CDR3 is TGCGCCAGCAGCCCTCTGGGCGAGCGGGAGGAGAATGAGCAGTTCTTC. This chain uses TRBV4-1 with TRBJ2-1; the match to TRBD2 covers 9 bases. V lost 4 bases, J lost 7 bases, and 11 bases stayed unmatched. CDR1 is MGHRA, CDR2 YSYEKL, per germline. CDR3 length equals 16 residues.

This chain joins TRBV20-1 and TRBJ2-5, with 10 bases that match TRBD2. Germline CDR1 reads DFQATT; CDR2 reads SNEGSKA (reference sequence). The CDR3 consists of 15 residues. V lost 3 bases and J lost 0; bases outside the gene matches: 4. In DNA form, the CDR3 reads TGCAGTGCTAGTGGTAGCGGGGGGTACCAAGAGACCCAGTACTTC. Amino acids: CSASGSGGYQETQYF.

This chain connects TRBV2 to TRBJ1-1; weak D call: TRBD1 (6 bases). This CDR3 has 14 residues. CDR1 is SNHLY and CDR2 is FYNNEI in the germline V gene. Trimming took off 7 bases at V and 0 bases at J, with 12 bases between the two ends. The CDR3 sequence: CASKGDYMNTEAFF. The CDR3 nucleotides read TGTGCCAGCAAGGGGGATTACATGAACACTGAAGCTTTCTTT.

The chain links TRBV12-5 to TRBJ2-5; 12 bases match TRBD1. J gave up 5 bases and V 3 bases, and 4 bases lay outside the gene matches. The germline V gene encodes CDR1 LGHNT and CDR2 FRNRAP. This CDR3 region has 15 residues. CDR3 protein: CASGLGTGGVETQYF. DNA for the CDR3: TGTGCTAGTGGTTTAGGGACAGGGGGCGTGGAGACCCAGTACTTC.

This clone was counted between two and nine times. CDR3 coding DNA: TGTGCCGCCCGGCAGGAAATGAACACTGAAGCTTTCTTT. Amino acid sequence: CAARQEMNTEAFF. The genes are TRBV10-3 and TRBJ1-1; D gene unclear. CDR1 and CDR2 (germline): ENHRY, SYGVKD. This CDR3 region has 13 residues. Trimming stripped 11 bases from V and 0 bases from J, with 13 bases between.

J is TRBJ2-2 and V is TRBV5-1, with D possibly being TRBD1 (6 bases). V was pared by 0 bases and J by 1 base, with 10 bases between. The CDR3 loop spans 16 amino acids. Germline CDR1 SGHRS, CDR2 YFSETQ. CDR3 nucleotides: TGCGCCAGCAGCTTGGTACGAGGGGGGAACACCGGGGAGCTGTTTTTT. It encodes CASSLVRGGNTGELFF.